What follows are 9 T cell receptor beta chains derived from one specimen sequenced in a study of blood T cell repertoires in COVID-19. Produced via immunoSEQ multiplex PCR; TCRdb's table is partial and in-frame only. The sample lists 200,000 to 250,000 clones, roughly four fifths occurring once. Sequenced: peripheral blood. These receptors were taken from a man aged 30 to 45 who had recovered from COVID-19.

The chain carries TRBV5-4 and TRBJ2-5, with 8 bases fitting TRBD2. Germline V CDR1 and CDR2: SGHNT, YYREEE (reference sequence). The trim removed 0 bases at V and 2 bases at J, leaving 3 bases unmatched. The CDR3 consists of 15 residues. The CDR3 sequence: CASSLVSGGQETQYF. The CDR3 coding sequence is TGTGCCAGCAGCTTGGTTTCGGGGGGGCAAGAGACCCAGTACTTC.

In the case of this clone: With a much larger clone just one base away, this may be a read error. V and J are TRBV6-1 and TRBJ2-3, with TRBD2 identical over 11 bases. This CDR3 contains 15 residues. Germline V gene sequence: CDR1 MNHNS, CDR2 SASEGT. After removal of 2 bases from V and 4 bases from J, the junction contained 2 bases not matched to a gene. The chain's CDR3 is CASSELAGGADTQYF. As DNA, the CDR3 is TGTGCCAGCAGTGAACTAGCGGGGGGCGCAGATACGCAGTATTTT.

The CDR3 loop is CSGRDSGIQYF. In nucleotides, the CDR3 is TGCAGCGGTAGGGACTCTGGGATCCAGTACTTC. The chain has TRBV29-1 and TRBJ2-5; D possibly corresponds to TRBD2 (6 bases). V lost 7 bases and J lost 10, with 16 bases in between. CDR3 length equals 11 residues. Germline V gene lookup returns CDR1 SQVTM and CDR2 ANQGSEA.

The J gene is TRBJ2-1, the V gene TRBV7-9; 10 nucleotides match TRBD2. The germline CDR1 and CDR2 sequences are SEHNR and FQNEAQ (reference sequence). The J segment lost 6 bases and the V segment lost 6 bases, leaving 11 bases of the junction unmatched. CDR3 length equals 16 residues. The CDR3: CASRIAGSGGANEQFF. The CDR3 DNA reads TGTGCCAGCAGGATTGCAGGAAGCGGGGGGGCCAATGAGCAGTTCTTC.

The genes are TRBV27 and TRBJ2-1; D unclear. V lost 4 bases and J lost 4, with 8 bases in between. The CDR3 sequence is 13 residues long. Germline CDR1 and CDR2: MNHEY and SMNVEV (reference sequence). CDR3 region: CASSYARYNEQFF. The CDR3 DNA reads TGTGCCAGCAGTTATGCGCGGTACAATGAGCAGTTCTTC.

In DNA, the CDR3 is TGTGCCACCGGTGGGACAGCTGGGTCCGAAGCTTTCTTT. It translates to CATGGTAGSEAFF. The genes are TRBV3-1 (or the pseudogene TRBV3-2) and TRBJ1-1; 7 positions agree with TRBD1. Germline V gene sequence: CDR1 LGHDT, CDR2 YNNKEL (reference sequence). This CDR3 region has 13 residues. The junction had 13 bases not matched to a gene; V was cut back by 10 bases and J by 8 bases.

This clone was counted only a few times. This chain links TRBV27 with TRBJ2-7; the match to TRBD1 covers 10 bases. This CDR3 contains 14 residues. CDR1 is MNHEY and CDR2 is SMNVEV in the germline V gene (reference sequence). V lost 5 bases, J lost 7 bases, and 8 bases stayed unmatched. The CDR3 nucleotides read TGTGCCAGCAGTGCCCCAGGGACAGGGGTGGAGCAGTACTTC. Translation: CASSAPGTGVEQYF.

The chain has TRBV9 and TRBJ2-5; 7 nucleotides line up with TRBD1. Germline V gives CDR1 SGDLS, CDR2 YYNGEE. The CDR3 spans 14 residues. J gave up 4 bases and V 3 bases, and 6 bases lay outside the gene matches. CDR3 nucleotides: TGTGCCAGCAGCGCTACAGGGGTATCAGAGACCCAGTACTTC. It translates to CASSATGVSETQYF.

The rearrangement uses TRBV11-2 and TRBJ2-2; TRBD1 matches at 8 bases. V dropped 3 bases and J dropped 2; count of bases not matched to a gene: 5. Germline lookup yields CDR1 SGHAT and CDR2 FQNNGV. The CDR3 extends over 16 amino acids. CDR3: CASSFPQGANTGELFF. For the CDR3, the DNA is TGTGCCAGCAGCTTTCCCCAGGGGGCTAACACCGGGGAGCTGTTTTTT.